A single TCR beta chain is shown here with its context. From germline, CDR1 is MNHNY and CDR2 SVGAGI (reference sequence). The CDR3 is 14 amino acids. Trimming took off 2 bases at V and 1 base at J, with 8 bases between the two ends. This specimen comes from a study of blood T cell repertoires in COVID-19. Study context: Italy, Spain and the United States were the sources of the convalescent and acute COVID-19 samples.

Original methodology: Reference gene primer amplification gave nucleated cell count estimates. Profiled with immunoSEQ multiplex PCR; TCRdb holds only in-frame clones, not every one. The V and J calls and the clone size are those of that table, but D and trimming were determined from the DNA. The sample lists more than 200,000 clones, approximately 82% seen once, with 8.2% in the top ten. The chain carries TRBV6-6 and TRBJ1-1; D might be TRBD1 (6 bases). The sequenced sample was peripheral blood. The sequence came from a woman aged 50 to 65 with acute or convalescent COVID-19. CDR3 coding DNA: TGTGCCAGCAGTTACGAGGGACAGAACACTGAAGCTTTCTTT. Its translation: CASSYEGQNTEAFF.